This entry features one TCR beta chain sequence. Antigen unknown. Alongside a J-beta primer mix, a sample-barcoded 5' primer served in a second PCR lasting about 7 to 11 cycles. Each CDR3 protein gets one entry after TCRdb re-called the 5' RACE reads with MiXCR. The sample lists about 1.7 million distinct CDR3 sequences, roughly 28% occurring once. These data come from a study of blood T cells in healthy people across ages. CDR3 size: 16 residues. Germline trimming cut 5 bases from V and 6 bases from J; bases unmatched to any gene: 8. Study results and limitations: Estimated diversity that came from one million T cells was considered an underestimate.

This sequence joins TRBV12-3 or TRBV12-4 and TRBJ2-3; TRBD2 aligns across 13 bases. The sequence derives from a woman aged 30 to 39 in good health. The sample consisted of blood. As DNA, the CDR3 is TGTGCCAGCAGTCAGACTAGCGGGGGGACTGCCGATACGCAGTATTTT. Its protein product is CASSQTSGGTADTQYF.